A selection of T cell receptor beta chains follows, all from one sample in a study of siplizumab effects on memory and regulatory T cells. Assay used: immunoSEQ multiplex PCR; TCRdb lists only in-frame clones, some missing. The sample contains over 85,000 clones, roughly 89% of which appear only once. The specimen was CD4+ T cells sorted from blood. The receptors originated from a human donor in good health. CDR3s include the opening cysteine and the closing phenylalanine or tryptophan. Size is omitted from some rows. Given values are once, few, many or a class for expanded clones.

abundance | v_gene | CDR3aa
. | TRBV7-9 | CASTWSYNTEAFF
once | TRBV6-5 | CASSAGTDAFF
. | TRBV7-3 | CASSMDRGHGETQYF
. | TRBV7-2 | CASSKGDGNYGYTF
. | TRBV18 | CASSPRDRVYEQYF
. | TRBV10-1 | CASSPGTGSTGELFF
. | TRBV7-2 | CASSFGAGSSYEQYF
. | TRBV11-2 | CASSINRVSYNEQFF
. | TRBV9 | CASSVRGTALYNEQFF
. | TRBV7-3 | CASSFDSNQPQHF
. | TRBV7-2 | CASSFSYGGSYEQYF
. | TRBV6-5 | CASSLGGPSYEQYF
. | TRBV19 | CASSMGGSNQPQHF
. | TRBV7-9 | CASSPKVRVGPYEQYF
. | TRBV2 | CASSKVAGVSYEQYF
. | TRBV4-1 | CASSRLAATDTQYF
. | TRBV7-3 | CASSSGTGFYEQYF
. | TRBV11-2 | CASSLAGLPGEQYF
. | TRBV5-1 | CASSTGQGRYGYTF
. | TRBV2 | CASSETGATQETQYF
once | TRBV7-2 | CASSSTGAVMNTEAFF
. | TRBV5-1 | CASTAGIWNTEAFF
. | TRBV18 | CASSPRGAYEQYF
. | TRBV5-1 | CASSRETGSNQPQHF
. | TRBV5-1 | CASSLKGGEQYF
once | TRBV19 | CASSVTGGAGQPQHF
. | TRBV19 | CASADRGLTEAFF
. | TRBV10-2 | CASRTGASGIWNTEAFF
. | TRBV20-1 | CSASQETQYF
. | TRBV18 | CASSPSTGVYTEAFF
. | TRBV6-5 | CASRGRLGEQYF
. | TRBV5-1 | CASSQGQGLSNTEAFF
. | TRBV5-4 | CASSSPGTRANTEAFF
. | TRBV30 | CAWRGSYEQYF
. | TRBV12-5 | CASGLARTGAHIQYF
. | TRBV2 | CASTLEAGVYEQYF
. | TRBV15 | CATSRGQGAVNTEAFF
. | TRBV4-1 | CASSLLSRAHEQYF
. | TRBV11-2 | CASSVGTLEAFF
. | TRBV2 | CASRGQQLLNEKLFF
. | TRBV6-6 | CASKAPGSGNQPQHF
. | TRBV19 | CASSPGFDLRFSGANVLTF
. | TRBV15 | CATSRDKSSDTFTDTQYF
. | TRBV21-1 | CASSAPPGARVSGNTIYF
. | TRBV6-1 | CASRKGYQETQYF
. | TRBV19 | CASSRQGSSGYTF
. | TRBV5-4 | CATADRAAGNQPQHF
once | TRBV19 | CASRPEGGSGNTIYF
. | TRBV5-1 | CASSQTPPGQLRRRADTQYF
. | TRBV5-6 | CASSLAGTTTGELFF
. | TRBV5-4 | CASSVQGSYEQYF
. | TRBV2 | CASSASGRYEQYF
. | TRBV9 | CASNEAGQGAGGYTF
. | TRBV6-1 | CASSDQGFSGNTIYF
. | TRBV27 | CASRPRGSSEAFF
. | TRBV5-4 | CASSPGRDTQYF
. | TRBV27 | CASSLSGLAEYNEQFF
once | TRBV10-3 | CAITPGLAGAHNEQFF
. | TRBV30 | CAWSGDARGNEQFF